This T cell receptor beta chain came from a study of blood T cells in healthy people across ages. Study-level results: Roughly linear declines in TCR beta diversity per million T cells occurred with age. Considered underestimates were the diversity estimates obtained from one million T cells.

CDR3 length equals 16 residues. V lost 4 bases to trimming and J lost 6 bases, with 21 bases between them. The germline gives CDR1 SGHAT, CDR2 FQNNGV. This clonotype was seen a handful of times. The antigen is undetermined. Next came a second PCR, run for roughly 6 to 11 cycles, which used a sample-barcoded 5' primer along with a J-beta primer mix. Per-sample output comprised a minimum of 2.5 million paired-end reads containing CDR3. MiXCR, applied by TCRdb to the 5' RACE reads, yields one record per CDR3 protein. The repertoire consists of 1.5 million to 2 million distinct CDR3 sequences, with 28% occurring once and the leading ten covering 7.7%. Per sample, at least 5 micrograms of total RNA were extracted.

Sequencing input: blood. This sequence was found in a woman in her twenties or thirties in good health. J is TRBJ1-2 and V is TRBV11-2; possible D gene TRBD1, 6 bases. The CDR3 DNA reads TGTGCCAGCAGCTCCAGCCCCAGGGGAGAGTTAAATGGCTACACCTTC. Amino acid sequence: CASSSSPRGELNGYTF.